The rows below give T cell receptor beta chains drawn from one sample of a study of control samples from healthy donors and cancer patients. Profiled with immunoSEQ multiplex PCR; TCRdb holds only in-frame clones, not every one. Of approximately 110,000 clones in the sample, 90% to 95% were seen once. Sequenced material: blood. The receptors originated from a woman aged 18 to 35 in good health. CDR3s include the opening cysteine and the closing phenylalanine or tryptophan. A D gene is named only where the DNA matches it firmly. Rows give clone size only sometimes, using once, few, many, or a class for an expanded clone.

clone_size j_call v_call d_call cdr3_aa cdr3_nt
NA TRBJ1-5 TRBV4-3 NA CASSQRRSNQPQHF TGCGCCAGCAGCCAACGTCGGAGCAATCAGCCCCAGCATTTT
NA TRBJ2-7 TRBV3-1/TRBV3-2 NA CASSQDGGMGSYEQYF TGTGCCAGCAGCCAAGACGGAGGGATGGGCTCCTACGAGCAGTACTTC
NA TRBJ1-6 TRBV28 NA CASSLQNSPLHF TGTGCCAGCAGTTTACAGAATTCACCCCTCCACTTT
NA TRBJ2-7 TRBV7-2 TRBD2 CASSLALAGGHEQYF TGTGCCAGCAGCTTAGCCCTAGCGGGAGGGCACGAGCAGTACTTC
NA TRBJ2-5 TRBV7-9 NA CASSPRETQYF TGTGCCAGCAGCCCCCGTGAGACCCAGTACTTC
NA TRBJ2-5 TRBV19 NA CASSSRRAGETQYF TGTGCCAGTAGTTCCCGCAGGGCGGGCGAGACCCAGTACTTC
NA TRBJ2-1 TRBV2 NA CASSEFERNEQFF TGTGCCAGCAGTGAATTTGAGAGAAATGAGCAGTTCTTC
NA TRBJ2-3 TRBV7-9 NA CASSLAAGPSTDTQYF TGTGCCAGCAGCTTAGCAGCGGGCCCTAGCACAGATACGCAGTATTTT
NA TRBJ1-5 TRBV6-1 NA CASSEWGDSNQPQHF TGTGCCAGCAGTGAATGGGGTGATAGCAATCAGCCCCAGCATTTT
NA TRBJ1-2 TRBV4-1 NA CASSQEQGLGGLYGYTF TGCGCCAGCAGCCAAGAGCAGGGATTGGGGGGACTCTATGGCTACACCTTC
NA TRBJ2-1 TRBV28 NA CASSPVRNTYNEQFF TGTGCCAGCAGTCCTGTTCGGAATACCTACAATGAGCAGTTCTTC
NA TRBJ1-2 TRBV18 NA CASSPGAAGYTF TGTGCCAGCTCACCGGGGGCTGCTGGCTACACCTTC
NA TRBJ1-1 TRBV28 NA CASGERGTEAFF TGTGCCAGCGGTGAAAGGGGTACTGAAGCTTTCTTT
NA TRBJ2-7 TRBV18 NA CASSPPGTHSYEQYF TGTGCCAGCTCACCACCCGGGACCCACTCCTACGAGCAGTACTTC
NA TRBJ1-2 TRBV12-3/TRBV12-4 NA CASSLRGYGYTF TGTGCCAGCAGTTTGAGGGGATATGGCTACACCTTC
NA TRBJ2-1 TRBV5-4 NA CASSLGQGTYNEQFF TGTGCCAGCAGCTTGGGCCAGGGTACCTACAATGAGCAGTTCTTC
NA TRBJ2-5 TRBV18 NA CASSPDYQETQYF TGTGCCAGCTCACCGGACTACCAAGAGACCCAGTACTTC
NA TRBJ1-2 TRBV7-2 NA CASSSQGRAYGYTF TGTGCCAGCAGCTCCCAGGGGAGGGCCTATGGCTACACCTTC
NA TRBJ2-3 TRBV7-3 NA CASSPRGATDTQYF TGTGCCAGCAGCCCACGGGGGGCCACAGATACGCAGTATTTT
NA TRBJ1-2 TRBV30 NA CAWSVSGSNYGYTF TGTGCCTGGAGTGTATCCGGGTCTAACTATGGCTACACCTTC
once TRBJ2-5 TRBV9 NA CASSGRTVQETQYF TGTGCCAGCAGCGGACGGACAGTACAAGAGACCCAGTACTTC
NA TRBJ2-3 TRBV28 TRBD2 CASSLPLGGSGNTDTQYF TGTGCCAGCAGTTTACCCCTTGGTGGTAGCGGGAACACAGATACGCAGTATTTT
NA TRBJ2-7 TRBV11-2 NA CASSLAEVGIYEQYF TGTGCCAGCAGCTTAGCTGAGGTGGGGATCTACGAGCAGTACTTC
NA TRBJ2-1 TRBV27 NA CASSLGDTYEQFF TGTGCCAGCAGTTTAGGGGACACATATGAGCAGTTCTTC
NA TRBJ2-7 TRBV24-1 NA CATSARIGDVYEQYF TGTGCCACCAGTGCCCGGATAGGGGATGTCTACGAGCAGTACTTC
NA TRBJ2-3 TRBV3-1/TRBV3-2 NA CASSGLSTQYF TGTGCCAGCAGCGGGCTAAGTACGCAGTATTTT
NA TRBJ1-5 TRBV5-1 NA CASSLGGGNGPQHF TGCGCCAGCAGCTTGGGAGGAGGGAACGGGCCCCAGCATTTT
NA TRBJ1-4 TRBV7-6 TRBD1 CASSLLSGTGEKLFF TGTGCCAGCAGCTTACTGAGTGGGACAGGTGAAAAACTGTTTTTT
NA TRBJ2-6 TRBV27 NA CASSIGISGANVLTF TGTGCCAGCAGTATTGGGATCTCTGGGGCCAACGTCCTGACTTTC
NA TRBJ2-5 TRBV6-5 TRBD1 CASSYRGQGMLETQYF TGTGCCAGCAGTTACCGGGGACAGGGTATGTTGGAGACCCAGTACTTC
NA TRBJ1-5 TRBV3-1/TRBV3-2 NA CASSQAEEQPQHF TGTGCCAGCAGCCAAGCGGAGGAGCAGCCCCAGCATTTT
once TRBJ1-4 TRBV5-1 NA CASSWSATQNEKLFF TGCGCCAGCAGCTGGTCCGCGACACAGAATGAAAAACTGTTTTTT
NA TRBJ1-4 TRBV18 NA CASSPRTAFGEKLFF TGTGCCAGCTCACCAAGGACTGCCTTTGGTGAAAAACTGTTTTTT
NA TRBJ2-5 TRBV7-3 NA CASSLKIIHTGVGETQYF TGTGCCAGCAGCTTAAAAATAATACACACGGGAGTCGGAGAGACCCAGTACTTC
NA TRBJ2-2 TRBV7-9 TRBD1 CASSSVGQTNTGELFF TGTGCCAGCAGCTCAGTGGGACAGACCAACACCGGGGAGCTGTTTTTT
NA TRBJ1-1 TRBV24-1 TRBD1 CATAGGNTEAFF TGTGCCACCGCAGGGGGGAACACTGAAGCTTTCTTT
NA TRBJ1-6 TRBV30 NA CAWRFGASPLHF TGTGCCTGGAGGTTCGGGGCTTCACCCCTCCACTTT
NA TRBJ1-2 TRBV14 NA CASSQDPGVKRDYTF TGTGCCAGCAGCCAAGACCCAGGGGTGAAGAGGGACTACACCTTC
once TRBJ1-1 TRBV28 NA CASSSQQFLSGEAFF TGTGCCAGCAGTTCCCAACAGTTTCTTTCAGGTGAAGCTTTCTTT
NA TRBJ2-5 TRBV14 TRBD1 CASSKPGQFETQYF TGTGCCAGCAGCAAACCGGGACAGTTTGAGACCCAGTACTTC
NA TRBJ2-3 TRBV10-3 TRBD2 CAISEPGLAPTSTDTQYF TGTGCCATCAGTGAACCGGGACTAGCACCGACTAGCACAGATACGCAGTATTTT
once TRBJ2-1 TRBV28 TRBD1 CASTGNRDSLFF TGTGCCAGCACAGGGAACCGGGACAGCCTCTTCTTC
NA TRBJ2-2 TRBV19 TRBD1 CASSLNRGNTGELFF TGTGCCAGTAGTCTGAACAGGGGGAACACCGGGGAGCTGTTTTTT
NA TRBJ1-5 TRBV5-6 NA CASSFCSTGGNQPQHF TGTGCCAGCAGCTTTTGCTCAACAGGTGGGAATCAGCCCCAGCATTTT
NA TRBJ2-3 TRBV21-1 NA CASSRVKRGTDTQYF TGTGCCAGCAGCCGAGTAAAGAGGGGCACAGATACGCAGTATTTT
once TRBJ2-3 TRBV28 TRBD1 CASSPGQGKGTDTQYF TGTGCCAGCAGCCCGGGACAGGGAAAGGGCACAGATACGCAGTATTTT
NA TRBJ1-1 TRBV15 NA CATSRRINTEAFF TGTGCCACCTCACGGCGGATAAACACTGAAGCTTTCTTT
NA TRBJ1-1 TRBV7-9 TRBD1 CASSLAGQGELVEAFF TGTGCCAGCAGCTTAGCTGGACAGGGGGAACTGGTAGAAGCTTTCTTT
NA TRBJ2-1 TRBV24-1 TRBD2 CATSDPGTSGGDNEQFF TGTGCCACCAGTGATCCGGGGACTAGCGGGGGGGACAATGAGCAGTTCTTC
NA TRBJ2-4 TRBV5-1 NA CASSSSGNIQYF TGCGCCAGCAGCTCCTCTGGAAACATTCAGTACTTC
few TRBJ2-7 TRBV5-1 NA CASSYVSDRLYEQYF TGCGCCAGCAGCTACGTATCGGACAGACTCTACGAGCAGTACTTC
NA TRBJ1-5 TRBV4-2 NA CASSQGGQINQPQHF TGTGCCAGCAGCCAGGGAGGACAGATCAATCAGCCCCAGCATTTT
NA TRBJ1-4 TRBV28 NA CASSSPTRERLNEKLFF TGTGCCAGCAGTTCCCCGACAAGGGAGCGGCTTAATGAAAAACTGTTTTTT
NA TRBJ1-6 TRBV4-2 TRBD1 CASSQAHRTGDNSPLHF TGTGCCAGCAGCCAAGCCCACCGGACAGGGGATAATTCACCCCTCCACTTT
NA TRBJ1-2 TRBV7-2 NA CASSLGVSSYGYTF TGTGCCAGCAGCTTAGGGGTGTCATCCTATGGCTACACCTTC
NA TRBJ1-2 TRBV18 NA CASSRVGQSDGYTF TGTGCCAGCTCACGGGTTGGACAGAGTGATGGCTACACCTTC
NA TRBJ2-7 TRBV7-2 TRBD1 CASQQGVGAREQYF TGTGCCAGCCAGCAGGGGGTGGGAGCCCGTGAGCAGTACTTC
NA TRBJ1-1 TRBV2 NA CASSRLTRDTEAFF TGTGCCAGCAGTAGACTCACTCGGGACACTGAAGCTTTCTTT